This T cell receptor (beta chain) was observed in a study of response to subunit inactivated influenza vaccine. The CDR3 consists of 14 residues. V lost 2 bases to trimming and J lost 1 base, with 9 bases between them. CDR1 and CDR2 (germline): SGHRS, YFSETQ. TCRdb reprocessed the RT-PCR reads via MiXCR and lists one record per CDR3 protein. The sample contains around 480,000 distinct CDR3 sequences, around 9.9% of which appear only once. The source material was PBMCs from blood, sampled roughly 48 days after vaccination. The rearrangement links TRBV5-1 to TRBJ1-1; D is unclear. This sequence originates from a man aged 50-59 years who received an inactivated influenza vaccine. The CDR3 DNA reads TGCGCCAGCAGCTTTGGCAACCGGAACACTGAAGCTTTCTTT. Translated, it gives CASSFGNRNTEAFF.